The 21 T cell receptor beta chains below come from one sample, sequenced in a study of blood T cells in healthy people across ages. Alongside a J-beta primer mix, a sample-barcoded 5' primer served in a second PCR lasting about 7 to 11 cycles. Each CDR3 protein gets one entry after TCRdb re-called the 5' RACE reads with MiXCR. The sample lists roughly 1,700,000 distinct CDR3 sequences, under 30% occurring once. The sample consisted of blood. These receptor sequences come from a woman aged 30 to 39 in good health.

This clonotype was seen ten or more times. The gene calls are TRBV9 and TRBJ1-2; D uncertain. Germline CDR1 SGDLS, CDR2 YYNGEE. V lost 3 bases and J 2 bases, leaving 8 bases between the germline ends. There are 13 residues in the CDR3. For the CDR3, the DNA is TGTGCCAGCAGCGCCGCAGAAAACTATGGCTACACCTTC. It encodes CASSAAENYGYTF.

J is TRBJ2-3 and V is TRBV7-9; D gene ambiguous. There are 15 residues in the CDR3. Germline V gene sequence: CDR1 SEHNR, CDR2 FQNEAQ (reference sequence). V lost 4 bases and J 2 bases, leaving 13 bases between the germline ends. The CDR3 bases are TGTGCCAGCAGCTCGCCACTGGATCCCACAGATACGCAGTATTTT. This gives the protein CASSSPLDPTDTQYF.

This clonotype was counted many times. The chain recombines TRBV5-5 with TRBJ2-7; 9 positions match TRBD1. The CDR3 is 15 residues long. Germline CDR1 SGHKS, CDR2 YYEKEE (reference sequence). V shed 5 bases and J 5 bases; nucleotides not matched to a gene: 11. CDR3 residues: CASRDRGPPRDEQYF. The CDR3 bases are TGTGCCAGCAGGGACAGGGGACCTCCGAGGGACGAGCAGTACTTC.

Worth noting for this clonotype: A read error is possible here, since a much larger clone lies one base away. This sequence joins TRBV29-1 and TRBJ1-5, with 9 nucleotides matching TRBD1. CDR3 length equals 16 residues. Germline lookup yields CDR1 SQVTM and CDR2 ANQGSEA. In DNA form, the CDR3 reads TGCAACGCCATACCGGGACAGGGCTATAGCAATCAGCCCCAGCATTTT. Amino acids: CNAIPGQGYSNQPQHF.

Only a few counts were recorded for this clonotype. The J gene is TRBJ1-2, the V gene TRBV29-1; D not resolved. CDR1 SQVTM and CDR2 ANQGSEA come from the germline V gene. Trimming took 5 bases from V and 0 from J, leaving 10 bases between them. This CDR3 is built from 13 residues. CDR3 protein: CSVSGEANYGYTF. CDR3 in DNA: TGCAGCGTTTCGGGAGAAGCTAACTATGGCTACACCTTC. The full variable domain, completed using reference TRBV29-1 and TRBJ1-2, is SAVISQKPSRDICQRGTSLTIQCQVDSQVTMMFWYRQQPGQSLTLIATANQGSEATYESGFVIDKFPISRPNLTFSTLTVSNMSPEDSSIYLCSVSGEANYGYTFGSGTRLTVV.

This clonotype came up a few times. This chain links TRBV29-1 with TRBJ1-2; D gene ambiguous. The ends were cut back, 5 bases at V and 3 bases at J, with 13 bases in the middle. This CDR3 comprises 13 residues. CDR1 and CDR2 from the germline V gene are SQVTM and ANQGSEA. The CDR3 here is CSVPRTEHYGYTF. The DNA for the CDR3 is TGCAGCGTTCCCCGGACGGAGCACTATGGCTACACCTTC.

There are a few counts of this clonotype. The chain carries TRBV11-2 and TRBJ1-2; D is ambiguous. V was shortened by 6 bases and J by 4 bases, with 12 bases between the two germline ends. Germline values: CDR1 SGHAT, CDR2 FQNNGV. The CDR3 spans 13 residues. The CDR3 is CASRSTVVYGYTF. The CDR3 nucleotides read TGTGCCAGCAGATCCACGGTAGTCTATGGCTACACCTTC. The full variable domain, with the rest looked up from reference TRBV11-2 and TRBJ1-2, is EAGVAQSPRYKIIEKRQSVAFWCNPISGHATLYWYQQILGQGPKLLIQFQNNGVVDDSQLPKDRFSAERLKGVDSTLKIQPAKLEDSAVYLCASRSTVVYGYTFGSGTRLTVV.

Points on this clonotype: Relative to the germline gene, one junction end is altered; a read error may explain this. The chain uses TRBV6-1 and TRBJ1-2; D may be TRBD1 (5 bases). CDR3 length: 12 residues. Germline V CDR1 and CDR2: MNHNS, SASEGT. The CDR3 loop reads CVSSEGPGPYTF. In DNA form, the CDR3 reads TGTGTCAGCAGTGAAGGTCCAGGGCCATACACCTTC.

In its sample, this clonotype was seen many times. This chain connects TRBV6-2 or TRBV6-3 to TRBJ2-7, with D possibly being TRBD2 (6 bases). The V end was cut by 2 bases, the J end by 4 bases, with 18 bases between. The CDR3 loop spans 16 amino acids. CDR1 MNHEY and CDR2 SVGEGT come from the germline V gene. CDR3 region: CASSYPLADRRYEQYF. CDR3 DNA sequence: TGTGCCAGCAGTTACCCACTAGCAGATCGACGATACGAGCAGTACTTC.

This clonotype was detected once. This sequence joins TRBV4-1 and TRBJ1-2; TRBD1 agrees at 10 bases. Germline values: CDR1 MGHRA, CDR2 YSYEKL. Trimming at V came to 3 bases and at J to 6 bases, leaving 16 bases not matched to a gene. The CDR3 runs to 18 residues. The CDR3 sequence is CASSQLGQGDPRADGYTF. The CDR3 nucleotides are TGCGCCAGCAGCCAGCTCGGACAGGGGGACCCCCGGGCTGATGGCTACACCTTC.

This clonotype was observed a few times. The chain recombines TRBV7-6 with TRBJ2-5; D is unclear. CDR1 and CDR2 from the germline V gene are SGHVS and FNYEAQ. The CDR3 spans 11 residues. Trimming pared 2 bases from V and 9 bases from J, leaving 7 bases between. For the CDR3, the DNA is TGTGCCAGCAGCTTACAAGGAGCCCAGTACTTC. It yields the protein CASSLQGAQYF.

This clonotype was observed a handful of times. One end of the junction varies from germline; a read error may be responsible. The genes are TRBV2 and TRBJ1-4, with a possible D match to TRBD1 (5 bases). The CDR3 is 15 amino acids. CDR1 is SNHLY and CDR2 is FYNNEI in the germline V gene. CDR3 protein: CSSSGGGGTNEKLFF. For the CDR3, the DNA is TGTTCCAGCAGTGGGGGGGGAGGAACTAATGAAAAACTGTTTTTT. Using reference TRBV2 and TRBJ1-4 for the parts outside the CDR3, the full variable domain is EPEVTQTPSHQVTQMGQEVILRCVPISNHLYFYWYRQILGQKVEFLVSFYNNEISEKSEIFDDQFSVERPDGSNFTLKIRSTKLEDSAMYFCSSSGGGGTNEKLFFGSGTQLSVL.

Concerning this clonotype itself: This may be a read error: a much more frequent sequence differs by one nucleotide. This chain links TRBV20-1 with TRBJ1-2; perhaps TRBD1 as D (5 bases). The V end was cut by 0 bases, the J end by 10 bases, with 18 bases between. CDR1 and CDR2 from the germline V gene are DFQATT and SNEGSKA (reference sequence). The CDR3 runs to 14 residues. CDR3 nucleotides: TGCAGTGCTAGAGATGACTGGGGCCGCCGAGACTACACCTTC. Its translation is CSARDDWGRRDYTF.

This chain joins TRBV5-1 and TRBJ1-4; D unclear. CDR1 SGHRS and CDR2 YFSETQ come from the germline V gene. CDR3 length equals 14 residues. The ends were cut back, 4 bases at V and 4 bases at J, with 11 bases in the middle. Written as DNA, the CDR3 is TGCGCCAGCAGCGTGGAGGTCCTTAATGAAAAACTGTTTTTT. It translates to CASSVEVLNEKLFF.

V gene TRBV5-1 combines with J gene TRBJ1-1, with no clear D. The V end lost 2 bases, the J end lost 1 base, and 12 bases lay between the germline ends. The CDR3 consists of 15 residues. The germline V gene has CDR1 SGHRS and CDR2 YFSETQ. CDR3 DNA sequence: TGCGCCAGCAGCTTTGAAGGCAGGCGGAACACTGAAGCTTTCTTT. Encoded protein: CASSFEGRRNTEAFF.

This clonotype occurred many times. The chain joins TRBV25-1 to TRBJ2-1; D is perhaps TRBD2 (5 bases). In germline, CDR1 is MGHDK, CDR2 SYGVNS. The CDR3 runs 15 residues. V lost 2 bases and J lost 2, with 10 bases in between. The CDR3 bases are TGTGCCAGCAGTGAAAGCCTAGCAGCCTACAATGAGCAGTTCTTC. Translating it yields CASSESLAAYNEQFF. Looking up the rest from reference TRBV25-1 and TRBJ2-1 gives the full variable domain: EADIYQTPRYLVIGTGKKITLECSQTMGHDKMYWYQQDPGMELHLIHYSYGVNSTEKGDLSSESTVSRIRTEHFPLTLESARPSHTSQYLCASSESLAAYNEQFFGPGTRLTVL.

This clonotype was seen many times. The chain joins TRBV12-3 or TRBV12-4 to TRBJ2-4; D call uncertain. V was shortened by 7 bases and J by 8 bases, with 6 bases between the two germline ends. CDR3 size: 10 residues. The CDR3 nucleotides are TGTGCCAGCAAAGGCGACATTCAGTACTTC. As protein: CASKGDIQYF.

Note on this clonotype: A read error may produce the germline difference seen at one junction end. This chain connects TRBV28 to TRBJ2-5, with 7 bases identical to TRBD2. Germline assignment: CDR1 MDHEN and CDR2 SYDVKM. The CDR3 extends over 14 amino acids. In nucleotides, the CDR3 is TGTGCCAGCAGTCCGCGGGGGTACCAAGAGACCAAGTACTTC. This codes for CASSPRGYQETKYF.

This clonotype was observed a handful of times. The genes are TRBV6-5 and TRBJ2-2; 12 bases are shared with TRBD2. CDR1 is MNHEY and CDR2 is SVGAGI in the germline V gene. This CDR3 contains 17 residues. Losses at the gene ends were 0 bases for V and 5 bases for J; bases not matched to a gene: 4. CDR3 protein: CASSYSMTSGSTGELFF. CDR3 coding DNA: TGTGCCAGCAGTTACTCGATGACTAGCGGGAGTACCGGGGAGCTGTTTTTT.

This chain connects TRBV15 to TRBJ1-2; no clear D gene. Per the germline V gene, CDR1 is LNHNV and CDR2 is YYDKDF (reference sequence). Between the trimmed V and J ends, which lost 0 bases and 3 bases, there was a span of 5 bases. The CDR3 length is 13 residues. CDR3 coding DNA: TGTGCCACCAGCAGAGATGGGTACTATGGCTACACCTTC. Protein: CATSRDGYYGYTF. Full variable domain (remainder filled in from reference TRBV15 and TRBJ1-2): DAMVIQNPRYQVTQFGKPVTLSCSQTLNHNVMYWYQQKSSQAPKLLFHYYDKDFNNEADTPDNFQSRRPNTSFCFLDIRSPGLGDTAMYLCATSRDGYYGYTFGSGTRLTVV.

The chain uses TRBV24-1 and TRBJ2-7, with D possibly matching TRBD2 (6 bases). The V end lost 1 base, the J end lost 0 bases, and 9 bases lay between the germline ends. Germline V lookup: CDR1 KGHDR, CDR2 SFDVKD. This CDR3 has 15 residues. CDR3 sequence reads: CATSDFNGSSYEQYF. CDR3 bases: TGTGCCACCAGTGATTTCAACGGGAGCTCCTACGAGCAGTACTTC.